These T cell receptor beta chains were read from a single sample in a study of post-analysis software for immune sequencing data. Via MiXCR, TCRdb re-called the PCR reads, giving one row per CDR3 protein. This sample has roughly 580,000 distinct CDR3 sequences, with about 40% found just once. Sequencing was performed on blood. These receptors originate from a girl between 10 and 17 years old with multiple sclerosis. Each CDR3 is given with its conserved first and last residue. D genes are given only for firm matches. Only part of the rows carry a size: once, few, many, or a class if the clone is expanded.

cdr3_nt cdr3_aa v_call clone_size j_call d_call
TGCGCCAGCAGCCAATTCGGGGTAATAGCCAAAAACATTCAGTACTTC CASSQFGVIAKNIQYF TRBV4-1 - TRBJ2-4 -
TGTGCCAGCAGCCGGCCGTCCGGGAGAGAGACCCAGTACTTC CASSRPSGRETQYF TRBV3-1 few TRBJ2-5 -
TGCGCCAGCAGCCTCCAGACAGGGAGGTCACCCCTCCACTTT CASSLQTGRSPLHF TRBV5-1 few TRBJ1-6 TRBD1
TGTGCCATCAGTGCAGGGGGCTACACCTTC CAISAGGYTF TRBV10-3 - TRBJ1-2 -
TGCGCCAGCAGCCCCGACAGGGTAAGAACTAACGAGCAGTACTTC CASSPDRVRTNEQYF TRBV4-1 - TRBJ2-7 TRBD1
TGCGCCAGCAGCCCGAAGATCTCTATAGCGGGGGGGCACAATGAGCAGTTCTTC CASSPKISIAGGHNEQFF TRBV5-1 - TRBJ2-1 TRBD2
TGTGCCAGCAGTTTAGAGTTCCGACAGCCCCAGCATTTT CASSLEFRQPQHF TRBV12-3/TRBV12-4 few TRBJ1-5 -
TGCAGCGTTGGCCATCTCTTAATGAACACTGAAGCTTTCTTT CSVGHLLMNTEAFF TRBV29-1 many TRBJ1-1 -
TGCGCCAGCAGCTTCGCAGGGGTCTCCTACAATGAGCAGTTCTTC CASSFAGVSYNEQFF TRBV5-1 few TRBJ2-1 -
TGTGCCAGCAGTGACCTCCGCCGGACCCTGGCCCCACACGATACGCAGTATTTT CASSDLRRTLAPHDTQYF TRBV6-1 few TRBJ2-3 -
TGTGCCAGCAGCCAAGCGGCGGTGCGGGGGAGCCAAGAGACCCAGTACTTC CASSQAAVRGSQETQYF TRBV4-2 - TRBJ2-5 TRBD2
TGTGCCAGCAGTCCCCGGACTAGCGGGGGAGATACGCAGTATTTT CASSPRTSGGDTQYF TRBV7-2 few TRBJ2-3 TRBD2
TGTGCCAGCAGCCCCCAGGGGGCACATGGCTACACCTTC CASSPQGAHGYTF TRBV3-1 - TRBJ1-2 TRBD1
TGTGCCAGCATTCCTCCTGGGTGGCTGAACACTGAAGCTTTCTTT CASIPPGWLNTEAFF TRBV7-9 - TRBJ1-1 -
TGTGCCAGCAGCTTAGTGGGGACCGGGTACGGGCAGTACTTC CASSLVGTGYGQYF TRBV7-2 - TRBJ2-7 -
TGTGCCAGCAGCCTGACTAGCGATCCTGGGGCCAACGTCCTGACTTTC CASSLTSDPGANVLTF TRBV5-5 - TRBJ2-6 TRBD2
TGTGCCAGCAGCTTAACTGGGAGGAAACCCTACGAGCAGTACTTC CASSLTGRKPYEQYF TRBV7-3 few TRBJ2-7 -
TGCAGTGCTAGCCCGCCGAGCTCCTACAATGAGCAGTACTTC CSASPPSSYNEQYF TRBV20-1 - TRBJ2-7 -
TGTGCCAGCAGCTCCTATGAGTCGGACGAGCAGTACTTC CASSSYESDEQYF TRBV7-9 - TRBJ2-7 -
TGCGCCAGCAGCCAAGAGAAGAATGAGCAGTTCTTC CASSQEKNEQFF TRBV4-1 - TRBJ2-1 -
TGCAGCGTTCACAGGCAGAACACTGAAGCTTTCTTT CSVHRQNTEAFF TRBV29-1 - TRBJ1-1 -
TGTGCCAGCAGCATCCTCGCAGATACGCAGTATTTT CASSILADTQYF TRBV12-3/TRBV12-4 once TRBJ2-3 -
TGCAGTGCTAGATACAGGAGAGGCAATGAGCAGTTCTTC CSARYRRGNEQFF TRBV20-1 few TRBJ2-1 -
TGCAGGGGATCATCGACTACCAAGGGGGAGCAGTACTTC CRGSSTTKGEQYF TRBV29-1 few TRBJ2-7 -
TGCAGCGTTGAAAGGGCCCGCACCCACACAGATACGCTGTATTTT CSVERARTHTDTLYF TRBV29-1 - TRBJ2-3 -
TGTGCCAGCAGCCCGACGACGACAGGGGAATCTGGCTACACCTTC CASSPTTTGESGYTF TRBV12-3/TRBV12-4 - TRBJ1-2 TRBD1
TGTGCCAGCAGCCTGGGCCCTCGAAGACCCCGCACAGATACGCAGTATTTT CASSLGPRRPRTDTQYF TRBV5-6 - TRBJ2-3 -
TGTGCCAGCAGCGGAGGGGTATGGGGCTACGAGCAGTACTTC CASSGGVWGYEQYF TRBV9 few TRBJ2-7 -
TGTGCCATCAGTCTTCGGACTAGCGGAGGCAGCTCCTACGAGCAGTACTTC CAISLRTSGGSSYEQYF TRBV10-3 - TRBJ2-7 TRBD2
TGCGCCAGCAGACCGCGCGACTCTAAGCCGGGAGGCTACACCTTC CASRPRDSKPGGYTF TRBV5-1 - TRBJ1-2 -
TGTGCCAGCCCGAGAGGCCGAAATACGCAGTATTTT CASPRGRNTQYF TRBV12-3/TRBV12-4 - TRBJ2-3 -
TGTGCCAGCAGCTCTAGGGGAAGTCTGACAGATACGCAGTATTTT CASSSRGSLTDTQYF TRBV7-2 - TRBJ2-3 -
TGCGCCAGCAGCTTACTAGCGGGAGATGCAGATACGCAGTATTTT CASSLLAGDADTQYF TRBV5-1 few TRBJ2-3 TRBD2
TGTGCCAGCTCACCGCGCGAGGGGGGCACTGAAGCTTTCTTT CASSPREGGTEAFF TRBV18 once TRBJ1-1 -
TGTGCCAGCAGCCCACAACAGGGGAATGAGCAGTTCTTC CASSPQQGNEQFF TRBV7-3 few TRBJ2-1 TRBD1
TGCAGTGCTGGCTATAGCGGGGGGGCCTCGAATGAGCAGTTCTTC CSAGYSGGASNEQFF TRBV20-1 - TRBJ2-1 TRBD2
TGTGCCAGCAGCCCCGCCCCGGGACACCATACTACAGATACGCAGTATTTT CASSPAPGHHTTDTQYF TRBV25-1 - TRBJ2-3 -
TGCAGCGTTGAAGGCCGATTAACAGATACGCAGTATTTT CSVEGRLTDTQYF TRBV29-1 - TRBJ2-3 -
TGCGCCAGCAGCTTCCGGGACAGAGCAGACAATGAGCAGTTCTTC CASSFRDRADNEQFF TRBV5-1 - TRBJ2-1 TRBD1
TGCGCCAGCAGCTTGAGGATCGCGGGAGACGGAGCAGATACGCAGTATTTT CASSLRIAGDGADTQYF TRBV5-1 - TRBJ2-3 TRBD2
TGTGCTTCCGGGGGCGCGGAACAACTAGCCAAAAACATTCAGTACTTC CASGGAEQLAKNIQYF TRBV28 - TRBJ2-4 -
TGCGCCAGCAGCTTGGAAGTGACATCCAGAGCCAAAAACATTCAGTACTTC CASSLEVTSRAKNIQYF TRBV5-1 - TRBJ2-4 -
TGTGCCAGTAGTATTGGAAGATCCACAGATACGCAGTATTTT CASSIGRSTDTQYF TRBV19 - TRBJ2-3 -
TGTGCCACCAGCAGAAGCCTGAGCCCAGATACGCAGTATTTT CATSRSLSPDTQYF TRBV15 - TRBJ2-3 -
TGCAGTGCTTCCGGTGGGGGGTTCCAAGAGACCCAGTACTTC CSASGGGFQETQYF TRBV20-1 once TRBJ2-5 -
TGTGCCAGCACCGGCCCTTGGCCTAACTATGGCTACACCTTC CASTGPWPNYGYTF TRBV6-2/TRBV6-3 once TRBJ1-2 -
TGTGCCAGCAGACGAACCCCGCTTCTAGCGGGAGGGCGGTCTGGCACAGATACGCAGTATTTT CASRRTPLLAGGRSGTDTQYF TRBV11-1 once TRBJ2-3 TRBD2
TGTGCCAGCAGAAGGACTAGCGGGAGGGCGCCCTACAATGAGCAGTTCTTC CASRRTSGRAPYNEQFF TRBV6-2/TRBV6-3 - TRBJ2-1 TRBD2
TGTGCCAGCAGCCAAGAGATGGCCGGAGAGCAGTACTTC CASSQEMAGEQYF TRBV4-2 few TRBJ2-7 -
TGTGCCAGCAGCTTAGAGGCGGCAACGAAGGGCTCCGGCTATGGCTACACCTTC CASSLEAATKGSGYGYTF TRBV7-2 once TRBJ1-2 -
TGTGCCAGCAGCTTATATGTAGTGACAGCTAACTATGGCTACACCTTC CASSLYVVTANYGYTF TRBV7-8 few TRBJ1-2 -
TGTGCCAGCAGCGTTAACAGGGGAGGCTCCTACAATGAGCAGTTCTTC CASSVNRGGSYNEQFF TRBV7-9 - TRBJ2-1 -
TGTGCCAGCAGCTTAAAGTGGACAGGGGATACAGGGGCCAACGTCCTGACTTTC CASSLKWTGDTGANVLTF TRBV7-3 - TRBJ2-6 TRBD1
TGTGCCATCAGTGAGTCGATCATCAGACAGGAGGAAAAACTGTTTTTT CAISESIIRQEEKLFF TRBV10-3 few TRBJ1-4 -
TGCGCCAGCAGCTTGGGACTAGCGGGAGCTCCCAGTCCCCTCCCAGATACGCAGTATTTT CASSLGLAGAPSPLPDTQYF TRBV5-1 - TRBJ2-3 TRBD2